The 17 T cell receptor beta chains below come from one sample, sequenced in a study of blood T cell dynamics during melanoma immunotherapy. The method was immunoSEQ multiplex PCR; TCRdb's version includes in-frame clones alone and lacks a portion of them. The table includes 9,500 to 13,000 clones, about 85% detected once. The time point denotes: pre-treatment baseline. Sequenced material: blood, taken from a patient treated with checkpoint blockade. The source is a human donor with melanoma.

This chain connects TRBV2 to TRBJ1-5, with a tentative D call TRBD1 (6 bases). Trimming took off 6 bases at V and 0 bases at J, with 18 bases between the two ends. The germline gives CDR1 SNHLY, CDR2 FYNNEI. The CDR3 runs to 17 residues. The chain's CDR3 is CASRQRLGTYSNQPQHF. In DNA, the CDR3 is TGTGCCAGCAGGCAACGCCTCGGGACATATAGCAATCAGCCCCAGCATTTT.

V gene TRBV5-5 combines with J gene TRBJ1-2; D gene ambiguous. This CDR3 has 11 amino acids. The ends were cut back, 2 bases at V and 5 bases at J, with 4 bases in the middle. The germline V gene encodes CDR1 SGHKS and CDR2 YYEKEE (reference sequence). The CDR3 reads CASSLGYGYTF. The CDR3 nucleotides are TGTGCCAGCAGCTTAGGTTATGGCTACACCTTC.

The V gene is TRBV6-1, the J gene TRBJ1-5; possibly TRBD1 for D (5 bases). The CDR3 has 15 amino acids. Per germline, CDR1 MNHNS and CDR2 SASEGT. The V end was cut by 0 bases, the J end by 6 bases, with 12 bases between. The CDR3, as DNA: TGTGCCAGCAGTGAAGCTTGGGGGTCGGGTCAGCCCCAGCATTTT. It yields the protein CASSEAWGSGQPQHF.

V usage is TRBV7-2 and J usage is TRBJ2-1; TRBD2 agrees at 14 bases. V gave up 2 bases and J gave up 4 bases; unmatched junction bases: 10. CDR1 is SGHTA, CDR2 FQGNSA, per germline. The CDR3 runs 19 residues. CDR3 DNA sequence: TGTGCCAGCAGCTTAAGGACTATGGGACTAGCGGGAGTGTACAATGAGCAGTTCTTC. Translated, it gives CASSLRTMGLAGVYNEQFF.

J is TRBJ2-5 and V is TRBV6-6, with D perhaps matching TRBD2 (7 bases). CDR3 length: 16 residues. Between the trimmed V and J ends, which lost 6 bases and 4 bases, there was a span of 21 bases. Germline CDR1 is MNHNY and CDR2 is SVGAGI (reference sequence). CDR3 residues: CASRHVRGGGPETQYF. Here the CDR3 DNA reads TGTGCCAGCAGACACGTAAGGGGCGGGGGCCCAGAGACCCAGTACTTC.

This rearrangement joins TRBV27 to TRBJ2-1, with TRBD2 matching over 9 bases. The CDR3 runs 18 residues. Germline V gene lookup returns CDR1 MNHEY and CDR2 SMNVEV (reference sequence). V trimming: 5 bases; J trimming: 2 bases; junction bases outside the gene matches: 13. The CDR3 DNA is TGTGCCAGCAGTCCCCGCCGTGCGGGAGGGGAGACCTACAATGAGCAGTTCTTC. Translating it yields CASSPRRAGGETYNEQFF.

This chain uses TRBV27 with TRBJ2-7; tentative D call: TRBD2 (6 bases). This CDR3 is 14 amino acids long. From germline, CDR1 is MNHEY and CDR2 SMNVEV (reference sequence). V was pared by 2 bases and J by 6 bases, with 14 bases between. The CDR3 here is CASSLGSGFAEQYV. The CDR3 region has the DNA TGTGCCAGCAGTTTAGGAAGCGGGTTTGCCGAGCAGTACGTC.

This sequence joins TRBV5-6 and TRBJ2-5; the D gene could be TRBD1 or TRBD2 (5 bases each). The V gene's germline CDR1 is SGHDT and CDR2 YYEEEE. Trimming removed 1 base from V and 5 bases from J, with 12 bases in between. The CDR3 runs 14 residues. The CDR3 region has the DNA TGTGCCAGCAGCTTGTGGGACGATATGGAGACCCAGTACTTC. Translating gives CASSLWDDMETQYF.

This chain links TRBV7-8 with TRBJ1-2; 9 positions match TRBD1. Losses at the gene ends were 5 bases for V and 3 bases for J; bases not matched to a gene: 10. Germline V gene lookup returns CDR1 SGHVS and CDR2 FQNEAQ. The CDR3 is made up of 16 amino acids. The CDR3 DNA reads TGTGCCAGCAGCCCACCCGGGACAGGGTTGGACTATGGCTACACCTTC. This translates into CASSPPGTGLDYGYTF.

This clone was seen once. The CDR3 loop reads CASSTSGTGSHEQYV. CDR3 coding DNA: TGTGCCAGCAGCACCTCGGGGACAGGCTCCCACGAGCAGTACGTC. The genes are TRBV28 and TRBJ2-7; 8 bases are a match to TRBD1. CDR1 is MDHEN and CDR2 is SYDVKM in the germline V gene. There are 15 residues in the CDR3.

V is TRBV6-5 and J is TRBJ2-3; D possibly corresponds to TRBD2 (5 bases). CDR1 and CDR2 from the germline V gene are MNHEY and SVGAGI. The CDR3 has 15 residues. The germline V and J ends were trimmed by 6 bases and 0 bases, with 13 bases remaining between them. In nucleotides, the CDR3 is TGTGCCAGCAGAGCCGGGGTATTAAGCACAGATACGCAGTATTTT. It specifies CASRAGVLSTDTQYF.

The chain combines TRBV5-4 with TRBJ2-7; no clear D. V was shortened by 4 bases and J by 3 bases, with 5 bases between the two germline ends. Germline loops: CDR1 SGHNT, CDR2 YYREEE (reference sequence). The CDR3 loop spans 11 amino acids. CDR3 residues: CASSPDYEQYF. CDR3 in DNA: TGTGCCAGCAGCCCGGACTACGAGCAGTACTTC.

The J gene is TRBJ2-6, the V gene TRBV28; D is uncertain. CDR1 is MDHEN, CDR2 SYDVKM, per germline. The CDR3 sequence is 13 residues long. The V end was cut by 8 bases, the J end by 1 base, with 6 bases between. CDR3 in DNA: TGTGCCAGCCGTTATTCTGGGGCCAACGTCCTGACTTTC. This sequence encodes CASRYSGANVLTF.

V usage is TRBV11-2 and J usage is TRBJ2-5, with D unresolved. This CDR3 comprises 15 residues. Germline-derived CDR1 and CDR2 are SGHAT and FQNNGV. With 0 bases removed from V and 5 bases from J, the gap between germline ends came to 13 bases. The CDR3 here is CASSLEPRIGETQYF. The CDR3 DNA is TGTGCCAGCAGCTTAGAACCCAGGATAGGGGAGACCCAGTACTTC.

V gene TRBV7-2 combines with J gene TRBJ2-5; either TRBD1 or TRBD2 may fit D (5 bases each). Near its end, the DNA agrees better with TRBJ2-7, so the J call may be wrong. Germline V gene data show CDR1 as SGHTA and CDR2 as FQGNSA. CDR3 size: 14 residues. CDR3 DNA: TGTGCCAGCAGCGAGAGGGGCCGGGCTGGCGAGCAGTACTTC. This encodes CASSERGRAGEQYF.

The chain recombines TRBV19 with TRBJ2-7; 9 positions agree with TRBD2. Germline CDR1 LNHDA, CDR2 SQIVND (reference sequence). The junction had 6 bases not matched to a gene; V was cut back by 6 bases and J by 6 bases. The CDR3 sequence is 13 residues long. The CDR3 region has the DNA TGTGCCAGTAGCGCGGGAGGGCTTAGCGAGCAGTACGTC. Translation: CASSAGGLSEQYV.

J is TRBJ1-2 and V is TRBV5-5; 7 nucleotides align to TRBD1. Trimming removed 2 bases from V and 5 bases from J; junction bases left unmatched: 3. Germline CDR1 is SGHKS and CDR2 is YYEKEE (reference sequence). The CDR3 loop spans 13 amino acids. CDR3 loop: CASSLGGDYGYTF. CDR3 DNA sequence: TGTGCCAGCAGCTTAGGGGGCGATTATGGCTACACCTTC.